The 26 T cell receptor beta chains presented below share a single source sample, sequenced in a study of blood T cell repertoires in COVID-19 (dated by TCRdb to the early 2020s). Library method: the immunoSEQ multiplex PCR assay. Held by TCRdb, this immuneACCESS table contains in-frame sequences only and omits some clones. Under half of the omission traces to an unresolved V gene where checked; the cause of the rest is unknown. This sample comprises some 38,000 clones, about 85% of them detected only once. Under 2% of the sample goes to the ten largest clones. Specimen: peripheral blood. These receptors all stem from a man in his 60s with COVID-19, enrolled during active disease.

The chain is built from TRBV18 and TRBJ1-1, with 11 bases identical to TRBD1. CDR3 length equals 14 residues. V lost 8 bases and J lost 2; bases outside the gene matches: 4. Germline V lookup: CDR1 KGHSH, CDR2 LQKENI. The CDR3 region has the DNA TGTGCCAGCGCCGGGACAGGGGGAAACACTGAAGCTTTCTTT. Translating gives CASAGTGGNTEAFF. The full variable domain, completed using reference TRBV18 and TRBJ1-1, is NAGVMQNPRHLVRRRGQEARLRCSPMKGHSHVYWYRQLPEEGLKFMVYLQKENIIDESGMPKERFSAEFPKEGPSILRIQQVVRGDSAAYFCASAGTGGNTEAFFGQGTRLTVV.

The V call is TRBV5-4, the J call TRBJ2-1; D gene unclear. The germline CDR1 and CDR2 sequences are SGHNT and YYREEE (reference sequence). The CDR3 totals 15 residues. Trimming stripped 4 bases from V and 2 bases from J, with 13 bases between. DNA for the CDR3: TGTGCCAGCAGCCGTAGAGGCGGCCCCTACAATGAGCAGTTCTTC. This codes for CASSRRGGPYNEQFF.

The chain carries TRBV27 and TRBJ1-5, with 7 bases aligning to TRBD1. Trimming cost V 3 bases and J 4 bases; bases outside gene matches: 3. Germline loops: CDR1 MNHEY, CDR2 SMNVEV (reference sequence). This CDR3 has 14 residues. This CDR3 reads CASSFLQGNQPQHF. The CDR3 DNA is TGTGCCAGCAGTTTCCTACAGGGGAATCAGCCCCAGCATTTT.

The chain uses TRBV10-3 and TRBJ2-1; D is perhaps TRBD1 (7 bases). The germline CDR1 and CDR2 sequences are ENHRY and SYGVKD. V gave up 9 bases and J gave up 8 bases, with 14 bases separating them. The CDR3 runs 12 residues. In nucleotides, the CDR3 is TGTGCCATAACACCAGGGGGGCATGAGCAGTTCTTC. The encoded protein is CAITPGGHEQFF.

The CDR3 sequence is CAINAFSGTSTDTQYF. The DNA for the CDR3 is TGTGCCATCAACGCCTTTAGCGGGACTAGCACAGATACGCAGTATTTT. J is TRBJ2-3 and V is TRBV10-3, with 8 positions matching TRBD2. Trimming removed 7 bases from V and 0 bases from J; junction bases left unmatched: 9. CDR1 and CDR2 (germline): ENHRY, SYGVKD. The CDR3 length is 16 residues.

The chain combines TRBV7-2 with TRBJ2-7; tentatively, D is TRBD1 (5 bases). Per germline, CDR1 SGHTA and CDR2 FQGNSA. There are 15 residues in the CDR3. V lost 2 bases and J lost 2, with 13 bases in between. This CDR3 reads CASSLRQLGTYEQYF. CDR3 coding DNA: TGTGCCAGCAGCTTACGACAGCTGGGGACCTACGAGCAGTACTTC. Looking up the rest from reference TRBV7-2 and TRBJ2-7 gives the full variable domain: GAGVSQSPSNKVTEKGKDVELRCDPISGHTALYWYRQSLGQGLEFLIYFQGNSAPDKSGLPSDRFSAERTGGSVSTLTIQRTQQEDSAVYLCASSLRQLGTYEQYFGPGTRLTVT.

The chain carries TRBV30 and TRBJ2-3, with D uncertain. V was clipped by 3 bases and J by 7 bases, with 14 bases between them. CDR1 is GTSNPN, CDR2 SVGIG, per germline (reference sequence). The CDR3 runs to 13 residues. The CDR3 here is CAWSLTLEYTQYF. In nucleotides, the CDR3 is TGTGCCTGGAGCCTGACTTTGGAGTATACGCAGTATTTT.

The J gene is TRBJ2-1, the V gene TRBV10-2; no firm D call. V lost 1 base and J 0 bases, leaving 13 bases between the germline ends. Germline lookup yields CDR1 WSHSY and CDR2 SAAADI. CDR3 length equals 17 residues. The CDR3 nucleotides read TGCGCCAGCAGTGAGTACCCCCCTTTTAGCTCCTACAATGAGCAGTTCTTC. This encodes CASSEYPPFSSYNEQFF.

V is TRBV5-8 and J is TRBJ1-3; D is unresolved. CDR3 length equals 13 residues. Germline CDR1 SGHTS, CDR2 YDEGEE. V lost 5 bases and J 0 bases, leaving 6 bases between the germline ends. This CDR3 is CASRLSSGNTIYF. The DNA for the CDR3 is TGTGCCAGCAGACTTTCCTCTGGAAACACCATATATTTT.

This clone was observed a single time. This chain uses TRBV6-2 or TRBV6-3 with TRBJ2-7; D is unresolved. V was cut by 2 bases and J by 5 bases, with 4 bases left in between. The CDR3 is 11 residues long. The germline gives CDR1 MNHEY, CDR2 SVGEGT. CDR3 in DNA: TGTGCCAGCAGTTACGACAACGAGCAGTACTTC. It specifies CASSYDNEQYF.

In DNA form, the CDR3 reads TGTGCCAGCAGCTTAGGGAGGAGCTCCTACGAGCAGTACTTC. It specifies CASSLGRSSYEQYF. The chain couples TRBV7-2 to TRBJ2-7; D might be TRBD2 (5 bases). The ends were cut back, 1 base at V and 0 bases at J, with 7 bases in the middle. This CDR3 has 14 residues. Germline assignment: CDR1 SGHTA and CDR2 FQGNSA.

A single count supports this clone. The V gene is TRBV7-2, the J gene TRBJ1-1; 7 bases map to TRBD1. V lost 5 bases and J lost 2; bases outside the gene matches: 8. The CDR3 is 15 residues long. The germline CDR1 and CDR2 sequences are SGHTA and FQGNSA. CDR3 region: CASSTRAGGNTEAFF. The CDR3 DNA reads TGTGCCAGCAGCACACGGGCAGGGGGTAACACTGAAGCTTTCTTT.

The rearrangement joins TRBV4-3 to TRBJ2-3; a possible D gene is TRBD1 (6 bases). V lost 4 bases and J lost 2, with 13 bases in between. The CDR3 runs to 15 residues. Germline assignment: CDR1 LGHNA and CDR2 YSLEER. The CDR3, as DNA: TGCGCCAGCAGCCCACGGGACACCCCCACAGATACGCAGTATTTT. The encoded protein is CASSPRDTPTDTQYF.

This clone was observed a few times. J is TRBJ1-3 and V is TRBV21-1. TRBV21-1 is a recognized pseudogene. The CDR3 is made up of 13 amino acids. The CDR3: CASSKNIEVTIYF. The DNA of the CDR3 is TGTGCCAGCAGCAAAAATATAGAGGTCACCATATATTTT.

This chain connects TRBV29-1 to TRBJ1-2; a weak D match, TRBD1 (5 bases). The germline V gene has CDR1 SQVTM and CDR2 ANQGSEA. The CDR3 sequence is 14 residues long. The V gene lost 4 bases and the J gene lost 3 bases, with 15 bases spanning the gap. CDR3 in amino acids: CSVVNLGGDYGYTF. The CDR3 DNA follows: TGCAGCGTTGTAAACCTCGGGGGAGACTATGGCTACACCTTC. The complete variable domain, with remaining parts taken from reference TRBV29-1 and TRBJ1-2, reads SAVISQKPSRDICQRGTSLTIQCQVDSQVTMMFWYRQQPGQSLTLIATANQGSEATYESGFVIDKFPISRPNLTFSTLTVSNMSPEDSSIYLCSVVNLGGDYGYTFGSGTRLTVV.

This sequence joins TRBV11-2 and TRBJ2-1, with 7 bases matching TRBD1. The germline V gene has CDR1 SGHAT and CDR2 FQNNGV. V lost 1 base and J lost 8; bases outside the gene matches: 8. The CDR3 runs to 15 residues. The DNA for the CDR3 is TGTGCCAGCAGCTTAGTAAGGGGGCAAGGGGATGAGCAGTTCTTC. Protein: CASSLVRGQGDEQFF.

V is TRBV7-2 and J is TRBJ1-3; no reliable D call. The germline gives CDR1 SGHTA, CDR2 FQGNSA. V was pared by 2 bases and J by 0 bases, with 8 bases between. This CDR3 is built from 15 residues. The CDR3 coding sequence is TGTGCCAGCAGCTTAACATATGGCTCTGGAAACACCATATATTTT. Translation: CASSLTYGSGNTIYF.

The rearrangement joins TRBV14 to TRBJ2-7; D remains unclear. Trimming cost V 5 bases and J 5 bases, with 7 bases left between them. The V gene's germline CDR1 is SGHDN and CDR2 FVKESK. The CDR3 consists of 11 residues. For the CDR3, the DNA is TGTGCCAGCAGCAATTTCGACGAGCAGTACTTC. It specifies CASSNFDEQYF. Drawing the rest from reference TRBV14 and TRBJ2-7, the complete variable domain is EAGVTQFPSHSVIEKGQTVTLRCDPISGHDNLYWYRRVMGKEIKFLLHFVKESKQDESGMPNNRFLAERTGGTYSTLKVQPAELEDSGVYFCASSNFDEQYFGPGTRLTVT.

The chain joins TRBV29-1 to TRBJ1-4, with D possibly matching TRBD1 (6 bases). Germline-derived CDR1 and CDR2 are SQVTM and ANQGSEA. The V gene lost 6 bases and the J gene lost 2 bases, with 10 bases spanning the gap. The CDR3 runs 13 residues. CDR3 bases: TGCAGCGTCACAGGGACGACTAATGAAAAACTGTTTTTT. Its protein is CSVTGTTNEKLFF.

This rearrangement joins TRBV4-1 to TRBJ1-1; 11 bases fit TRBD1. Germline V gene sequence: CDR1 MGHRA, CDR2 YSYEKL. V lost 3 bases to trimming and J lost 4 bases; unmatched junction nucleotides: 4. CDR3 size: 15 residues. The CDR3 here is CASSHPGQGGTEAFF. CDR3 sequence (DNA): TGCGCCAGCAGCCACCCGGGACAGGGGGGCACTGAAGCTTTCTTT.

The genes are TRBV27 and TRBJ2-2, with unresolved D. Trimming took off 5 bases at V and 3 bases at J, with 7 bases between the two ends. The CDR3 contains 13 residues. Germline lookup yields CDR1 MNHEY and CDR2 SMNVEV (reference sequence). The CDR3: CASSLTYTGELFF. The CDR3 DNA is TGTGCCAGCAGTCTAACGTACACCGGGGAGCTGTTTTTT.

This clone has just one count. The chain combines TRBV2 with TRBJ2-1, with D perhaps matching TRBD2 (7 bases). The CDR3 runs to 16 residues. Germline V gene sequence: CDR1 SNHLY, CDR2 FYNNEI. V dropped 8 bases and J dropped 4 bases, with 21 bases sitting between them. The CDR3 DNA sequence: TGTGCCAGCGCAGGGGCCGGCGGGAGAGCTTACAATGAGCAGTTCTTC. This sequence encodes CASAGAGGRAYNEQFF. The full variable domain, completed using reference TRBV2 and TRBJ2-1, is EPEVTQTPSHQVTQMGQEVILRCVPISNHLYFYWYRQILGQKVEFLVSFYNNEISEKSEIFDDQFSVERPDGSNFTLKIRSTKLEDSAMYFCASAGAGGRAYNEQFFGPGTRLTVL.

J is TRBJ2-5 and V is TRBV19; 8 bases are shared with TRBD2. Germline V gene sequence: CDR1 LNHDA, CDR2 SQIVND (reference sequence). Trimming cost V 5 bases and J 5 bases; bases outside gene matches: 7. CDR3 length equals 14 residues. In DNA form, the CDR3 reads TGTGCCAGTAGTTTCCGGACTAGCAGGGAGACCCAGTACTTC. Protein: CASSFRTSRETQYF.

The gene calls are TRBV30 and TRBJ1-4, with D uncertain. Germline-derived CDR1 and CDR2 are GTSNPN and SVGIG (reference sequence). CDR3 length: 15 residues. V gave up 0 bases and J gave up 7 bases, with 15 bases separating them. The CDR3 loop is CAWSVGSGRGEKLFF. Written as DNA, the CDR3 is TGTGCCTGGAGTGTCGGTTCTGGGAGAGGTGAAAAACTGTTTTTT. The entire variable domain, with the rest obtained from reference TRBV30 and TRBJ1-4, is as follows: SQTIHQWPATLVQPVGSPLSLECTVEGTSNPNLYWYRQAAGRGLQLLFYSVGIGQISSEVPQNLSASRPQDRQFILSSKKLLLSDSGFYLCAWSVGSGRGEKLFFGSGTQLSVL.

V is TRBV3-1 (or the pseudogene TRBV3-2) and J is TRBJ2-2; 11 bases match TRBD2. V was pared by 0 bases and J by 6 bases, with 6 bases of the junction left unmatched. Per germline, CDR1 LGHDT and CDR2 YNNKEL (reference sequence). This CDR3 contains 17 residues. The CDR3 region has the DNA TGTGCCAGCAGCCAAGAGCCGGTACTAGCGGGAGCCGGGGAGCTGTTTTTT. Translation gives CASSQEPVLAGAGELFF.

The chain has TRBV27 and TRBJ1-1; D is unresolved. Looked up from germline, CDR1 is MNHEY and CDR2 is SMNVEV (reference sequence). CDR3 size: 13 residues. Trimming stripped 2 bases from V and 10 bases from J, with 14 bases between. The CDR3 reads CASSLMRQAPAFF. The DNA for the CDR3 is TGTGCCAGCAGTTTAATGCGCCAGGCGCCAGCTTTCTTT.